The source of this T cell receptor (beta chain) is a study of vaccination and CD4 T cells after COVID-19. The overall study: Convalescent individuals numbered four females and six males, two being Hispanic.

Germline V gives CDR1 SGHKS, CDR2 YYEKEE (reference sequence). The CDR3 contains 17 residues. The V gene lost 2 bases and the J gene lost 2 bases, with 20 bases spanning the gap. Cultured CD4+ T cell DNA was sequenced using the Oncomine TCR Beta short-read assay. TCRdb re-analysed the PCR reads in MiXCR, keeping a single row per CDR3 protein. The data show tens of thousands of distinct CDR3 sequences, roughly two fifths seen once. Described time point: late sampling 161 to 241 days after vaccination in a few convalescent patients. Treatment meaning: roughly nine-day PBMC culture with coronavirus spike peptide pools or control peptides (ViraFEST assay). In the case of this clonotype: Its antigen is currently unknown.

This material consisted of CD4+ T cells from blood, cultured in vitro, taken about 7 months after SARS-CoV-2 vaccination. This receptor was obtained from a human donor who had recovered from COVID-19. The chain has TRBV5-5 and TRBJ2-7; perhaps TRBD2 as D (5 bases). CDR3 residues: CASSLNASPGLTYEQYF. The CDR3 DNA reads TGTGCCAGCAGCTTAAATGCGTCTCCAGGACTCACCTACGAGCAGTACTTC.